This entry lists 10 T cell receptor beta chains sequenced from one sample in a study of blood T cell repertoires in COVID-19. Clones were read by immunoSEQ multiplex PCR, and TCRdb kept only the in-frame ones, dropping some. Of 120,000 or so clones in the sample, around 90% were seen once. The sequencing input was peripheral blood. The source of these receptors is a human donor in a cohort sampled during active COVID-19.

The chain carries TRBV6-5 and TRBJ1-6, with D possibly being TRBD1 (6 bases). Germline loops: CDR1 MNHEY, CDR2 SVGAGI. Between the trimmed V and J ends, which lost 2 bases and 9 bases, there was a span of 11 bases. The CDR3 spans 14 residues. In DNA, the CDR3 is TGTGCCAGCAGTTACGACAGGTTCCGTTCACCCCTCCACTTT. Translating it yields CASSYDRFRSPLHF.

The genes are TRBV2 and TRBJ2-7; a possible D gene is TRBD1 (5 bases). CDR3 size: 12 residues. Trimming removed 4 bases at V and 9 bases at J, with 13 bases between. Germline CDR1 is SNHLY and CDR2 is FYNNEI. DNA of the CDR3: TGTGCCAGCAGTGCCCTCAGGGTCCCGCAGTACTTC. This encodes CASSALRVPQYF.

The chain joins TRBV11-3 to TRBJ2-1; 8 positions agree with TRBD2. The CDR3 is 15 residues long. V lost 2 bases to trimming and J lost 6 bases; unmatched junction nucleotides: 6. CDR1 and CDR2 (germline): SGHNT, YENEEA. Here the CDR3 reads CASSLTGGGLNEQFF. The CDR3 DNA follows: TGTGCCAGCAGCTTAACCGGGGGGGGGCTCAATGAGCAGTTCTTC.

The chain is built from TRBV7-2 and TRBJ2-5; 11 bases map to TRBD2. Trimming removed 5 bases from V and 5 bases from J; junction bases left unmatched: 7. In germline, CDR1 is SGHTA, CDR2 FQGNSA. This CDR3 comprises 15 residues. The CDR3 nucleotides are TGTGCCAGCAGCCAAACTAGCGGGAGCGGCGAGACCCAGTACTTC. It yields the protein CASSQTSGSGETQYF.

This rearrangement joins TRBV18 to TRBJ1-2, with 10 nucleotides matching TRBD1. Unmatched junction bases numbered 6, after V lost 3 bases and J lost 5 bases. This CDR3 contains 15 residues. Per germline, CDR1 KGHSH and CDR2 LQKENI. The CDR3 region is CASSPGTGVAYGYTF. CDR3 sequence (DNA): TGTGCCAGCTCACCCGGGACAGGGGTGGCTTATGGCTACACCTTC.

The genes are TRBV5-4 and TRBJ1-4; D possibly corresponds to TRBD1 (6 bases). The V end was cut by 3 bases, the J end by 5 bases, with 11 bases between. The CDR3 totals 14 residues. Germline CDR1 and CDR2: SGHNT and YYREEE (reference sequence). The CDR3 DNA sequence: TGTGCCAGCAGCTCCGGGACAAAAAATGAAAAACTGTTTTTT. Translating it yields CASSSGTKNEKLFF.

The chain has TRBV6-6 and TRBJ2-7, with 9 bases lining up with TRBD2. Germline CDR1 reads MNHNY; CDR2 reads SVGAGI (reference sequence). V lost 6 bases to trimming and J lost 1 base; unmatched junction nucleotides: 7. The CDR3 sequence is 15 residues long. The CDR3 sequence is CASRPGTSNSYEQYF. In DNA, the CDR3 is TGTGCCAGCAGACCCGGGACTAGCAATTCCTACGAGCAGTACTTC.

This chain joins TRBV3-1 (or the pseudogene TRBV3-2) and TRBJ2-1; D is possibly TRBD2 (5 bases). V was trimmed by 3 bases and J by 5 bases, leaving 14 bases between them. The length of the CDR3 is 15 residues. Germline CDR1 LGHDT, CDR2 YNNKEL (reference sequence). The CDR3 here is CASSQASGHNNEQFF. CDR3 nucleotides: TGTGCCAGCAGCCAGGCAAGCGGTCATAACAATGAGCAGTTCTTC.

V and J are TRBV13 and TRBJ2-5, with 8 bases lining up with TRBD1. This CDR3 has 15 amino acids. J lost 5 bases, V lost 5 bases, and 10 bases had no gene match. Germline CDR1 is PRHDT and CDR2 is FYEKMQ (reference sequence). The DNA for the CDR3 is TGTGCCAGCAGCCGTCGTTCAGGGGGCGGGGAGACCCAGTACTTC. Its translation is CASSRRSGGGETQYF.

CDR3 bases: TGCAGCGGGAAGGACAGGGGGCGACAAGAGACCCAGTACTTC. This encodes CSGKDRGRQETQYF. This chain uses TRBV29-1 with TRBJ2-5, with 11 positions matching TRBD1. V lost 7 bases, J lost 2 bases, and 6 bases stayed unmatched. Germline-derived CDR1 and CDR2 are SQVTM and ANQGSEA. There are 14 residues in the CDR3.